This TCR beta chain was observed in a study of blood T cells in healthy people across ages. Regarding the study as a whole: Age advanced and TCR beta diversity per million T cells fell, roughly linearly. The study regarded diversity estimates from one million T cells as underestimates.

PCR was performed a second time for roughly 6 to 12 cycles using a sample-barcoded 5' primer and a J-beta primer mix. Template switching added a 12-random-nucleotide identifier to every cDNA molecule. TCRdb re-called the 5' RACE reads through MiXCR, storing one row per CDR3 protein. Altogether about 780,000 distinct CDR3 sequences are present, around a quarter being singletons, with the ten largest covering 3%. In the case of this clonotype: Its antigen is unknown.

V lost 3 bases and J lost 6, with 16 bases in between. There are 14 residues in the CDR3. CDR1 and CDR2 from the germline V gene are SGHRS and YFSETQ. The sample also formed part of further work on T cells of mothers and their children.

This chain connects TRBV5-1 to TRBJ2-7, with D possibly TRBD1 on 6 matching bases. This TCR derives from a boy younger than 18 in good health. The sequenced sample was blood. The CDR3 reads CASSYLTGNSEQYF. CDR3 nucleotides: TGCGCCAGCAGCTACTTAACAGGGAACTCCGAGCAGTACTTC.